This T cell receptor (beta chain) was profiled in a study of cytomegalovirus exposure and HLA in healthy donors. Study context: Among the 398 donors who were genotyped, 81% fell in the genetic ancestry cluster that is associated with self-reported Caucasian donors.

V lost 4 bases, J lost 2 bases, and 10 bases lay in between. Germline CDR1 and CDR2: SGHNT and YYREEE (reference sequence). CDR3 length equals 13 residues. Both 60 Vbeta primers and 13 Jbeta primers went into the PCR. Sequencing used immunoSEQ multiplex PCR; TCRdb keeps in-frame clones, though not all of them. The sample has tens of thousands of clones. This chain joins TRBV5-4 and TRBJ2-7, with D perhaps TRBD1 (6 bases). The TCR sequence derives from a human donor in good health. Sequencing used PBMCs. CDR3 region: CASSRDTTYEQYF. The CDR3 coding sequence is TGTGCCAGCAGCCGGGACACTACCTACGAGCAGTACTTC. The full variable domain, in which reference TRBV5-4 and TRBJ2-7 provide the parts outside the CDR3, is ETGVTQSPTHLIKTRGQQVTLRCSSQSGHNTVSWYQQALGQGPQFIFQYYREEENGRGNFPPRFSGLQFPNYSSELNVNALELDDSALYLCASSRDTTYEQYFGPGTRLTVT.